A selection of T cell receptor beta chains follows, all from one sample in a study of CD8+ T cells in alopecia areata. Repertoires were generated with immunoSEQ multiplex PCR, while TCRdb's copy carries only in-frame clones and drops some. The sample yields 190,000 or so clones, about 60% seen once. The sample in question was CD8+ T cells sorted from blood, obtained at week 24, from a patient treated with tofacitinib. These receptors all stem from a human donor with alopecia areata. Each CDR3 is given with its conserved first and last residue. A D gene is named only where the DNA matches it firmly. Part of the rows lack a size; the others show once, few, many or a class for expanded clones.

once,.,TRBJ2-5,TRBV2,TGTGCCAGCCGGACGCTTAGGACCCAAGAGACCCAGTACTTC,CASRTLRTQETQYF
.,.,TRBJ1-5,TRBV9,TGTGCCAGCAGCGACGGAGGGGGAAGCAATCAGCCCCAGCATTTT,CASSDGGGSNQPQHF
.,TRBD1,TRBJ1-1,TRBV4-1,TGCGCCAGCAGCCAAGTGAGGGGGCAGACTGAAGCTTTCTTT,CASSQVRGQTEAFF
.,TRBD1,TRBJ2-5,TRBV5-6,TGTGCCAGCAGCCCCCTGACAGGGGTACTGGCCGAGACCCAGTACTTC,CASSPLTGVLAETQYF
.,.,TRBJ2-4,TRBV7-9,TGTGCCAGCAGCTTGGTAGAAGCCAAAAACATTCAGTACTTC,CASSLVEAKNIQYF
.,TRBD1,TRBJ1-1,TRBV18,TGTGCCAGCTCACCCGGACAGGGGGCTAGCACTGAAGCTTTCTTT,CASSPGQGASTEAFF
.,.,TRBJ2-7,TRBV27,TGTGCCAGCAGTTTACTCGGGTTGAGGTCGTACGAGCAGTACTTC,CASSLLGLRSYEQYF
.,.,TRBJ2-1,TRBV7-9,TGTGCCAGCAGCTTAGGCAATGAGCAGTTCTTC,CASSLGNEQFF
few,.,TRBJ1-6,TRBV14,TGTGCCAGCAGCCTCGTAGGGTCGATGGGTTCACCCCTCCACTTT,CASSLVGSMGSPLHF
.,.,TRBJ1-2,TRBV5-6,TGTGCCAGCAGCTTGGGGGGGCTTCATGGCTACACCTTC,CASSLGGLHGYTF
.,TRBD1,TRBJ2-1,TRBV28,TGTGCCAGCAGCCCAAGGACAGGGGGCGGCGATGAGCAGTTCTTC,CASSPRTGGGDEQFF
.,.,TRBJ2-5,TRBV4-2,TGTGCCAGCAGCCAAGATATCGGTGGGGCAGAGACCCAGTACTTC,CASSQDIGGAETQYF
.,TRBD1,TRBJ1-1,TRBV9,TGTGCCAGCAGCGTAGGAAGGACAGGGGAAACTGAAGCTTTCTTT,CASSVGRTGETEAFF
.,.,TRBJ1-2,TRBV29-1,TGCAGCGTTGTGGAACAGGAGAGATCCTATGGCTACACCTTC,CSVVEQERSYGYTF
few,TRBD1,TRBJ1-1,TRBV13,TGTGCCAGCAGCTGGGGACAGAGACACACTGAAGCTTTCTTT,CASSWGQRHTEAFF
.,TRBD2,TRBJ2-1,TRBV19,TGTGCCAGTAGTATAGCTAGCGGGGGAAGTGGCGAGCAGTTCTTC,CASSIASGGSGEQFF
.,.,TRBJ1-5,TRBV27,TGTGCCAGCGGTGGGTGGGCGGGCAATCAGCCCCAGCATTTT,CASGGWAGNQPQHF